This passage covers 15 T cell receptor beta chains from one sample sequenced in a study of T cells after posttransplantation cyclophosphamide (dated by TCRdb to the mid-2010s). Libraries were prepared through the immunoSEQ multiplex PCR assay. TCRdb's version of the immuneACCESS table is confined to in-frame rearrangements and falls short of the full clone set. An unresolved V gene accounts for under half of the shortfall where checked; the remainder is of unknown origin. The sample profile shows some 52,000 clones; about 86% of them were found once. The top ten clonotypes cover over 2.5% of the sample. The sequencing sample was made of PBMCs. The receptors here all came from a man aged 25-45 years with a blood cancer, CMV-positive, and with a related stem cell donor.

V gene TRBV28 combines with J gene TRBJ2-1; 10 bases are a match to TRBD2. Unmatched junction bases numbered 18, after V lost 4 bases and J lost 9 bases. The CDR3 runs to 18 residues. Germline V gives CDR1 MDHEN, CDR2 SYDVKM. The CDR3 loop is CASSCPIRTSGVEGEQFF. CDR3 sequence (DNA): TGTGCCAGCAGTTGCCCTATCCGGACTAGCGGTGTAGAGGGTGAGCAGTTCTTC.

The chain links TRBV6-5 to TRBJ1-5, with D possibly being TRBD1 (6 bases). The CDR3 consists of 15 residues. V was trimmed by 0 bases and J by 6 bases, leaving 12 bases between them. The germline V gene encodes CDR1 MNHEY and CDR2 SVGAGI. CDR3 sequence (DNA): TGTGCCAGCAGTTACTCAGGGGGAAGAGGTCAGCCCCAGCATTTT. This translates into CASSYSGGRGQPQHF.

The rearrangement joins TRBV15 to TRBJ2-7; 11 nucleotides align to TRBD1. The CDR3 runs 16 residues. The V segment lost 4 bases and the J segment 2 bases; nucleotides outside the gene matches: 7. Germline V lookup: CDR1 LNHNV, CDR2 YYDKDF (reference sequence). The DNA of the CDR3 is TGTGCCACCAGCAAGGGGGGACAGGGGGGAACCTACGAGCAGTACTTC. This encodes CATSKGGQGGTYEQYF.

J is TRBJ1-1 and V is TRBV5-4, with D perhaps TRBD1 (5 bases). This CDR3 contains 15 residues. Germline CDR1 and CDR2: SGHNT and YYREEE (reference sequence). Trimming removed 4 bases from V and 5 bases from J, with 18 bases in between. The CDR3 sequence: CASSQVTAGITEAFF. The CDR3 DNA reads TGTGCCAGCAGCCAAGTGACAGCGGGAATTACTGAAGCTTTCTTT.

The V and J genes are TRBV7-3 and TRBJ2-3; 14 bases fit TRBD2. The ends lost 2 bases at V and 6 bases at J; junction bases unmatched: 1. CDR1 and CDR2 from the germline V gene are SGHTA and FQGTGA. The CDR3 is made up of 15 amino acids. The CDR3 loop is CASSLRTSGGDTQYF. The CDR3 DNA is TGTGCCAGCAGCTTACGGACTAGCGGGGGGGATACGCAGTATTTT. The full variable domain, rest sourced from reference TRBV7-3 and TRBJ2-3, is GAGVSQTPSNKVTEKGKYVELRCDPISGHTALYWYRQSLGQGPEFLIYFQGTGAADDSGLPNDRFFAVRPEGSVSTLKIQRTERGDSAVYLCASSLRTSGGDTQYFGPGTRLTVL.

V usage is TRBV15 and J usage is TRBJ2-2, with TRBD1 matching 10 bases. The V gene end was trimmed by 6 bases and the J gene end by 7 bases; junction bases not matched to a gene: 11. The germline V gene has CDR1 LNHNV and CDR2 YYDKDF (reference sequence). The CDR3 has 16 amino acids. The CDR3 nucleotides are TGTGCCACCAGAGCCCCGGACAGGGGGAGTAGCGGGGAGCTGTTTTTT. This encodes CATRAPDRGSSGELFF.

V gene TRBV7-9 combines with J gene TRBJ1-5; D is ambiguous. This CDR3 region has 13 residues. Trimming took off 3 bases at V and 4 bases at J, with 7 bases between the two ends. Germline lookup yields CDR1 SEHNR and CDR2 FQNEAQ (reference sequence). The DNA of the CDR3 is TGTGCCAGCAGCTTGATGGAGAATCAGCCCCAGCATTTT. Translating it yields CASSLMENQPQHF.

This clone was seen a handful of times. This chain uses TRBV2 with TRBJ1-1; D is possibly TRBD1 (6 bases). This CDR3 has 15 residues. V lost 7 bases, J lost 0 bases, and 15 bases lay in between. Germline CDR1 reads SNHLY; CDR2 reads FYNNEI. The CDR3 nucleotides are TGTGCCAGCACCCGACGGGACACGATGAACACTGAAGCTTTCTTT. This translates into CASTRRDTMNTEAFF.

This chain joins TRBV4-3 and TRBJ2-2, with unresolved D. Per germline, CDR1 LGHNA and CDR2 YSLEER. The CDR3 contains 16 residues. V lost 0 bases, J lost 5 bases, and 13 bases lay in between. CDR3 DNA: TGCGCCAGCAGCCAAGATACAGCCCCTGGGACCGGGGAGCTGTTTTTT. Translated: CASSQDTAPGTGELFF.

This chain joins TRBV9 and TRBJ1-1; D gene ambiguous. The V end was cut by 0 bases, the J end by 1 base, with 4 bases between. Germline V CDR1 and CDR2: SGDLS, YYNGEE. This CDR3 contains 13 residues. Written as DNA, the CDR3 is TGTGCCAGCAGCGTAGCTTCGAACACTGAAGCTTTCTTT. Protein: CASSVASNTEAFF.

The table lists this clone with a count of one. The rearrangement links TRBV7-3 to TRBJ2-3; no firm D call. Trimming shortened V by 5 bases and J by 0 bases, and 21 bases separated the two germline ends. Germline V gives CDR1 SGHTA, CDR2 FQGTGA. There are 18 residues in the CDR3. DNA of the CDR3: TGTGCCAGCAGCCCAAACTTCATAACTTCTCCTAGCACAGATACGCAGTATTTT. Its translation: CASSPNFITSPSTDTQYF.

The CDR3 loop reads CASSPDRGSYNEQFF. The CDR3 DNA reads as TGTGCCAGCAGCCCCGACAGGGGGTCCTACAATGAGCAGTTCTTC. The chain recombines TRBV11-3 with TRBJ2-1; TRBD1 agrees at 9 bases. V trimming: 5 bases; J trimming: 1 base; junction bases outside the gene matches: 3. CDR1 is SGHNT, CDR2 YENEEA, per germline. There are 15 residues in the CDR3.

This clone was seen a handful of times. The CDR3 DNA reads TGTGCCAGCAGCTTAGATCCTAGGGCTAGCGGAATAATGCCTTACGAGCAGTACTTC. This gives the protein CASSLDPRASGIMPYEQYF. The chain is built from TRBV11-3 and TRBJ2-7, with TRBD2 identical over 7 bases. Germline lookup yields CDR1 SGHNT and CDR2 YENEEA. The CDR3 runs to 19 residues. With V trimmed by 0 bases and J by 4 bases, 18 bases remained unmatched.

The genes are TRBV11-2 and TRBJ2-7; no reliable D call. Germline V CDR1 and CDR2: SGHAT, FQNNGV. The V and J ends lost 7 bases and 2 bases respectively, with 9 bases between them. The CDR3 extends over 12 amino acids. The CDR3 reads CASKRFTYEQYF. The CDR3 DNA sequence: TGTGCCAGCAAGCGATTCACCTACGAGCAGTACTTC.

This chain uses TRBV29-1 with TRBJ1-2, with D possibly TRBD1 on 5 matching bases. Germline CDR1 SQVTM, CDR2 ANQGSEA. This CDR3 has 11 residues. V was clipped by 3 bases and J by 6 bases, with 8 bases between them. The CDR3: CSVDWGDGYTF. DNA of the CDR3: TGCAGCGTTGATTGGGGGGATGGCTACACCTTC.